The 7 T cell receptor beta chains in this list originate from one sample, sequenced in a study of cytomegalovirus exposure and HLA in healthy donors. It was with 60 Vbeta and 13 Jbeta primers that the PCR ran. The table came from immunoSEQ multiplex PCR; TCRdb's copy has only in-frame clones and leaves some out. Found here are roughly 130,000 clones, 80% of them singletons; the top ten hold 1%. The specimen sequenced was PBMCs. The origin of the receptors is a man aged 40-55 years in good health and CMV-seronegative.

The V gene is TRBV29-1, the J gene TRBJ2-2, with TRBD2 identical over 11 bases. Looked up from germline, CDR1 is SQVTM and CDR2 is ANQGSEA. V lost 7 bases, J lost 3 bases, and 13 bases stayed unmatched. The CDR3 is 17 residues long. CDR3 residues: CSASLGLAGGYTGELFF. In DNA, the CDR3 is TGCAGCGCCTCTCTGGGGCTAGCGGGAGGCTACACCGGGGAGCTGTTTTTT.

This clone has only a few counts. The rearrangement uses TRBV28 and TRBJ1-4, with D possibly matching TRBD1 (5 bases). The CDR3 has 16 amino acids. Germline CDR1 and CDR2: MDHEN and SYDVKM. The V and J ends lost 10 bases and 6 bases respectively, with 24 bases between them. CDR3 coding DNA: TGTGCCACCAACGGCGGGGCAGTAGGCCGGCATGAAAAACTGTTTTTT. It is translated as CATNGGAVGRHEKLFF.

The chain combines TRBV9 with TRBJ2-5; no reliable D call. Germline V gene data show CDR1 as SGDLS and CDR2 as YYNGEE. V was cut by 1 base and J by 7 bases, with 11 bases left in between. The CDR3 length is 13 residues. The CDR3 region has the DNA TGTGCCAGCAGCGTATCGCGGATCGGGACCCAGTACTTC. Residues: CASSVSRIGTQYF.

V usage is TRBV27 and J usage is TRBJ1-2, with D perhaps matching TRBD1 (6 bases). The CDR3 has 15 amino acids. Trimming cost V 8 bases and J 5 bases, with 21 bases left between them. The germline gives CDR1 MNHEY, CDR2 SMNVEV (reference sequence). The CDR3 loop is CASRPLNREQYGYTF. The CDR3 DNA sequence: TGTGCCAGCCGTCCACTGAACAGGGAGCAGTATGGCTACACCTTC.

This clone has a single count. This chain connects TRBV7-8 to TRBJ1-1; 8 bases line up with TRBD1. V was clipped by 3 bases and J by 5 bases; unmatched bases: 5. The CDR3 contains 14 residues. Germline V gives CDR1 SGHVS, CDR2 FQNEAQ. CDR3 protein: CASSFQGAGTEAFF. The CDR3 nucleotides are TGTGCCAGCAGCTTCCAGGGGGCCGGTACTGAAGCTTTCTTT.

This chain joins TRBV4-1 and TRBJ2-7; 7 bases line up with TRBD2. The ends lost 6 bases at V and 2 bases at J; junction bases unmatched: 7. The CDR3 loop spans 14 amino acids. Per germline, CDR1 MGHRA and CDR2 YSYEKL. The CDR3 region is CASSRSGDPYEQYF. Here the CDR3 DNA reads TGCGCCAGCAGTCGGAGCGGGGATCCCTACGAGCAGTACTTC.

The chain combines TRBV7-9 with TRBJ1-2; D is ambiguous. Germline V gene data show CDR1 as SEHNR and CDR2 as FQNEAQ (reference sequence). V was shortened by 2 bases and J by 5 bases, with 12 bases between the two germline ends. The CDR3 extends over 14 amino acids. CDR3 sequence reads: CASSLSGGDYGYTF. In DNA form, the CDR3 reads TGTGCCAGCAGCTTATCCGGCGGGGATTATGGCTACACCTTC. The variable domain in full, completed from reference TRBV7-9 and TRBJ1-2, reads DTGVSQNPRHKITKRGQNVTFRCDPISEHNRLYWYRQTLGQGPEFLTYFQNEAQLEKSRLLSDRFSAERPKGSFSTLEIQRTEQGDSAMYLCASSLSGGDYGYTFGSGTRLTVV.